Below, 11 T cell receptor beta chains from the same sample are listed, as sequenced in a study of blood T cell repertoires in COVID-19. The data were produced by immunoSEQ multiplex PCR, yet TCRdb's version contains in-frame clones alone and is incomplete. The profile shows about 80,000 clones, approximately 90% of them singletons. Source material: peripheral blood. Source of these receptors: a woman of 80 years or more with acute or convalescent COVID-19.

The CDR3 sequence: CASSFLSPPDRTDTQYF. CDR3 DNA sequence: TGTGCCAGCAGCTTTTTGAGCCCCCCGGACAGGACAGATACGCAGTATTTT. This chain connects TRBV5-6 to TRBJ2-3, with 7 bases lining up with TRBD1. Trimming took 2 bases from V and 3 from J; bases not matched to a gene: 12. Germline V gene data show CDR1 as SGHDT and CDR2 as YYEEEE. The CDR3 extends over 17 amino acids.

The chain recombines TRBV19 with TRBJ1-5; D not resolved. V lost 5 bases and J 6 bases, leaving 11 bases between the germline ends. Germline lookup yields CDR1 LNHDA and CDR2 SQIVND (reference sequence). CDR3 length equals 13 residues. Written as DNA, the CDR3 is TGTGCCAGTAGTGCCCGCTCAGGTCAGCCCCAGCATTTT. Translating it yields CASSARSGQPQHF.

This clone was seen more than once but under ten times. The rearrangement links TRBV19 to TRBJ2-2; 8 nucleotides align to TRBD1. The CDR3 loop spans 17 amino acids. In germline, CDR1 is LNHDA, CDR2 SQIVND (reference sequence). V was clipped by 5 bases and J by 4 bases; unmatched bases: 12. CDR3 DNA sequence: TGTGCCAGTAGTTCTCAACCGACAGGGGTCGGCACCGGGGAGCTGTTTTTT. Protein: CASSSQPTGVGTGELFF.

The chain carries TRBV7-9 and TRBJ2-5, with 12 bases lining up with TRBD2. This CDR3 region has 17 residues. J was trimmed by 2 bases and V by 1 base; bases with no gene match: 5. Germline CDR1 SEHNR, CDR2 FQNEAQ (reference sequence). The CDR3 bases are TGTGCCAGCAGCTTAGTACTAGCGGGGGGCGGACAAGAGACCCAGTACTTC. Its translation: CASSLVLAGGGQETQYF.

Written as DNA, the CDR3 is TGTGCCAGCAGCTTATCAGTGGAGCGGTGGGGTACTGGGGCCAACGTCCTGACTTTC. Translation: CASSLSVERWGTGANVLTF. The chain employs TRBV11-2 and TRBJ2-6, with D possibly being TRBD2 (5 bases). The V and J ends lost 2 bases and 2 bases respectively, with 19 bases between them. Germline V gene lookup returns CDR1 SGHAT and CDR2 FQNNGV. This CDR3 contains 19 residues. Full variable domain (rest looked up from reference TRBV11-2 and TRBJ2-6): EAGVAQSPRYKIIEKRQSVAFWCNPISGHATLYWYQQILGQGPKLLIQFQNNGVVDDSQLPKDRFSAERLKGVDSTLKIQPAKLEDSAVYLCASSLSVERWGTGANVLTFGAGSRLTVL.

The CDR3 loop reads CASSSKQGVFSDTQYF. The CDR3 bases are TGCGCCAGCAGCTCCAAACAGGGGGTATTCTCAGATACGCAGTATTTT. V is TRBV5-1 and J is TRBJ2-3; the match to TRBD1 covers 8 bases. The germline V gene has CDR1 SGHRS and CDR2 YFSETQ. V lost 3 bases, J lost 4 bases, and 10 bases stayed unmatched. The CDR3 contains 16 residues. The entire variable domain, with the rest obtained from reference TRBV5-1 and TRBJ2-3, is as follows: KAGVTQTPRYLIKTRGQQVTLSCSPISGHRSVSWYQQTPGQGLQFLFEYFSETQRNKGNFPGRFSGRQFSNSRSEMNVSTLELGDSALYLCASSSKQGVFSDTQYFGPGTRLTVL.

The V gene is TRBV27, the J gene TRBJ2-3; D is possibly TRBD1 (6 bases). Germline-derived CDR1 and CDR2 are MNHEY and SMNVEV (reference sequence). The CDR3 has 15 amino acids. Trimming cost V 0 bases and J 6 bases, with 13 bases left between them. The CDR3 reads CASSLSTVQGDTQYF. DNA of the CDR3: TGTGCCAGCAGTTTATCAACTGTCCAGGGGGATACGCAGTATTTT.

The chain uses TRBV7-6 and TRBJ2-3, with TRBD2 matching over 9 bases. CDR3 size: 19 residues. The germline V gene has CDR1 SGHVS and CDR2 FNYEAQ. Trimming took 5 bases from V and 1 from J; bases not matched to a gene: 16. CDR3 sequence (DNA): TGTGCCAGCAGCCCCCCGTTTAGCGGGGGCAACACGGGCACAGATACGCAGTATTTT. It is translated as CASSPPFSGGNTGTDTQYF.

The chain is built from TRBV6-1 and TRBJ2-7; TRBD1 matches 10 bases. The CDR3 covers 13 residues. Looked up from germline, CDR1 is MNHNS and CDR2 is SASEGT. Trimming cost V 10 bases and J 6 bases; bases outside gene matches: 9. The CDR3 reads CATFGTGAGEQYF. In nucleotides, the CDR3 is TGTGCCACCTTCGGGACAGGGGCGGGCGAGCAGTACTTC.

The J gene is TRBJ2-3, the V gene TRBV5-6; perhaps TRBD2 as D (5 bases). V lost 4 bases and J 2 bases, leaving 17 bases between the germline ends. The CDR3 totals 16 residues. Germline values: CDR1 SGHDT, CDR2 YYEEEE. The CDR3 protein is CASSPPGEGSTDTQYF. The CDR3 nucleotides read TGTGCCAGCAGCCCACCCGGGGAAGGGTCCACAGATACGCAGTATTTT.

This clone was seen a few times. V gene TRBV7-9 combines with J gene TRBJ2-3; 10 bases map to TRBD2. Germline loops: CDR1 SEHNR, CDR2 FQNEAQ (reference sequence). This CDR3 comprises 16 residues. The ends lost 5 bases at V and 5 bases at J; junction bases unmatched: 10. The CDR3 nucleotides are TGTGCCAGCAGCCTTTCTAGCGGGGGAGCCCAAGATACGCAGTATTTT. Its protein product is CASSLSSGGAQDTQYF.